This T cell receptor beta chain was identified in a study of blood T cell repertoires in COVID-19. Overall study: Spain, Italy and the United States supplied samples that represented acute and convalescent COVID-19. PBMCs, B-cell-depleted T cells, or T cells were the source of the cDNA or gDNA that made up the material.

In the original processing: The authors estimated nucleated cell counts from reference gene primer amplification. Using immunoSEQ multiplex PCR, the repertoire was profiled, and TCRdb retains in-frame clones only, with some absent. That table furnishes V, J and clone size, whereas the DNA furnished D and trimming. The sample holds some 220,000 clones, roughly nine tenths seen once. This clone was counted a single time. V was trimmed by 6 bases and J by 9 bases, leaving 12 bases between them. There are 12 residues in the CDR3. This receptor was identified in a woman between 18 and 29 years old who had recovered from COVID-19. The gene calls are TRBV12-3 or TRBV12-4 and TRBJ2-1, with D possibly TRBD2 on 5 matching bases. The material sequenced was peripheral blood. Here the CDR3 reads CASSFYRGEQFF. DNA of the CDR3: TGTGCCAGCAGCTTCTACCGGGGTGAGCAGTTCTTC.